The clone carrying this TCR beta chain was counted a few times. Its antigen is undetermined. The V end lost 1 base, the J end lost 6 bases, and 9 bases lay between the germline ends. CDR1 is ENHRY, CDR2 SYGVKD, per germline. CDR3 length: 13 amino acids. This entry is derived from a study of CD8 T cells in ankylosing spondylitis. General study results and limits: Previously reported in reactive arthritis synovial fluid and blood were some of the motif variants. Disease-linked clones bore a CD8+ phenotype, appearing relatively rarely in peripheral blood. Researchers reportedly found disease-linked clones significantly enriched in matched ankylosing spondylitis synovial fluid. Blood from ankylosing spondylitis patients appeared to carry a characteristic roughly 8-variant TCR beta motif.

The TCR beta libraries were generated through quantitative 5'-RACE incorporating molecular barcodes. TCRdb re-called the 5' RACE reads through MiXCR, storing one row per CDR3 protein. Of hundreds of thousands of distinct CDR3 sequences in the sample, 25% to 30% are singletons; the top ten hold roughly 0.9%. Sequencing was carried out using blood, either unsorted or a sorted T cell fraction (not recorded which). The sequence was obtained from a male donor with ankylosing spondylitis. This chain joins TRBV10-3 and TRBJ1-2; D unresolved. This CDR3 is CAISEWGDNGYTF. CDR3 DNA sequence: TGTGCCATCAGTGAGTGGGGAGATAATGGCTACACCTTC.